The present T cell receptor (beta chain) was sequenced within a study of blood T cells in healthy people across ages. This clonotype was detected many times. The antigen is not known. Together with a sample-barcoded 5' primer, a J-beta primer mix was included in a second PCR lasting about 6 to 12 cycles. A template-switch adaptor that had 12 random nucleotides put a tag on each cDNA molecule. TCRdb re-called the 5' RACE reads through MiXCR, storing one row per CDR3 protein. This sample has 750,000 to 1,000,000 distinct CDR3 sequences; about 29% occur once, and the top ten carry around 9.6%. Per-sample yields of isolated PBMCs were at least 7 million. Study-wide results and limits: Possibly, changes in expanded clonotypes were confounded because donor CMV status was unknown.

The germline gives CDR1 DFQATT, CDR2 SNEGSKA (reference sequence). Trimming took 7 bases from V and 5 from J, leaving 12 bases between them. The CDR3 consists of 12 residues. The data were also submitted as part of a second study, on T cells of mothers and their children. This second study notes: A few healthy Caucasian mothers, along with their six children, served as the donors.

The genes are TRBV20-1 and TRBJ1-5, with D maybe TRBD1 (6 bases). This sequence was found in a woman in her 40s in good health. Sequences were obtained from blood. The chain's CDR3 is CSVSGGDQPQHF. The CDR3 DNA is TGCAGTGTGTCTGGGGGCGATCAGCCCCAGCATTTT.